This entry lists 26 T cell receptor beta chains sequenced from one sample in a study of T-cell reconstitution after alpha-beta-depleted transplantation in children. As it was prepared, the TCRbeta library received unique molecular identifiers. A single record per CDR3 protein comes from TCRdb applying MiXCR to the PCR reads. The sample consists of roughly 310,000 distinct CDR3 sequences, approximately 23% of them appearing once. The sample in question was PBMCs, mostly from graft donor cells, obtained 180 days after TCRalphabeta/CD19-depleted stem cell transplant. The receptors shown here come from a male patient younger than 18 who had a stem cell transplant for acute lymphoblastic leukemia, so the T cells may come from the graft donor.

Details on this clonotype: Germline and junction disagree at one end, which may indicate a read error. The chain has TRBV15 and TRBJ2-5, with 7 bases fitting TRBD2. This CDR3 comprises 13 residues. CDR1 is LNHNV and CDR2 is YYDKDF in the germline V gene (reference sequence). The CDR3 protein is CATSRDSLGLVDF. In DNA, the CDR3 is TGTGCCACCAGCAGAGATAGCCTCGGACTAGTGGACTTC.

This clonotype has only a few counts. The chain is built from TRBV11-2 and TRBJ2-1; the match to TRBD2 covers 7 bases. Unmatched junction bases numbered 3, after V lost 4 bases and J lost 6 bases. The CDR3 is made up of 13 amino acids. In germline, CDR1 is SGHAT, CDR2 FQNNGV. The CDR3 reads CASSSPGGNEQFF. The DNA of the CDR3 is TGTGCCAGCAGCTCGCCGGGGGGCAATGAGCAGTTCTTC. Full variable domain (outside the CDR3, taken from reference TRBV11-2 and TRBJ2-1): EAGVAQSPRYKIIEKRQSVAFWCNPISGHATLYWYQQILGQGPKLLIQFQNNGVVDDSQLPKDRFSAERLKGVDSTLKIQPAKLEDSAVYLCASSSPGGNEQFFGPGTRLTVL.

J is TRBJ1-5 and V is TRBV12-3 or TRBV12-4; D is uncertain. Trimming took off 5 bases at V and 0 bases at J, with 8 bases between the two ends. The CDR3 is 14 residues long. In DNA, the CDR3 is TGTGCCAGCAGTCGGACGGTTAGCAATCAGCCCCAGCATTTT. Protein: CASSRTVSNQPQHF.

In its sample, this clonotype was seen many times. The rearrangement joins TRBV5-1 to TRBJ2-1, with 7 bases aligning to TRBD2. The CDR3 consists of 15 residues. The J segment lost 3 bases and the V segment lost 4 bases, leaving 7 bases of the junction unmatched. The germline gives CDR1 SGHRS, CDR2 YFSETQ. Here the CDR3 reads CASSPTQRGYNEQFF. For the CDR3, the DNA is TGCGCCAGCAGCCCTACCCAGCGGGGCTACAATGAGCAGTTCTTC.

The chain is built from TRBV18 and TRBJ2-1; D unresolved. The CDR3 is 13 amino acids. The germline gives CDR1 KGHSH, CDR2 LQKENI. Trimming cost V 3 bases and J 5 bases, with 8 bases left between them. CDR3 sequence reads: CASSPLSDNEQFF. DNA for the CDR3: TGTGCCAGCTCACCCCTAAGCGACAATGAGCAGTTCTTC.

This clonotype showed up just a few times. The chain links TRBV5-1 to TRBJ2-1, with D perhaps matching TRBD2 (5 bases). Germline V gene lookup returns CDR1 SGHRS and CDR2 YFSETQ. The CDR3 extends over 16 amino acids. V was trimmed by 2 bases and J by 5 bases, leaving 17 bases between them. CDR3 bases: TGCGCCAGCAGCTTTTTTTGGGCTAGCCCGAACAATGAGCAGTTCTTC. As protein: CASSFFWASPNNEQFF.

This clonotype was seen just once. V and J are TRBV9 and TRBJ2-3; D possibly corresponds to TRBD2 (5 bases). Germline assignment: CDR1 SGDLS and CDR2 YYNGEE. This CDR3 is 17 amino acids long. With 0 bases removed from V and 2 bases from J, the gap between germline ends came to 16 bases. This chain's CDR3 is CASSVETGERATDTQYF. The CDR3 DNA sequence: TGTGCCAGCAGCGTAGAAACTGGAGAGAGGGCCACAGATACGCAGTATTTT.

This clonotype was counted a few times. The chain recombines TRBV10-3 with TRBJ2-2, with 7 bases identical to TRBD2. V lost 9 bases, J lost 5 bases, and 6 bases stayed unmatched. There are 13 residues in the CDR3. Germline V gene lookup returns CDR1 ENHRY and CDR2 SYGVKD. The CDR3 region is CAIGRAGTGELFF. The CDR3 DNA reads TGTGCCATTGGGAGGGCCGGGACCGGGGAGCTGTTTTTT.

This clonotype was observed a few times. The chain is built from TRBV12-3 or TRBV12-4 and TRBJ2-2; tentative D call: TRBD2 (5 bases). V dropped 1 base and J dropped 6 bases, with 12 bases sitting between them. CDR3 length equals 15 residues. The DNA for the CDR3 is TGTGCCAGCAGTTTAGTGGCCTCTAGCTCCGGGGAGCTGTTTTTT. Protein sequence: CASSLVASSSGELFF.

This clonotype was picked up a small number of times. The chain has TRBV2 and TRBJ2-5; D is possibly TRBD2 (6 bases). Trimming stripped 4 bases from V and 4 bases from J, with 10 bases between. CDR1 is SNHLY, CDR2 FYNNEI, per germline. The CDR3 runs 13 residues. In DNA form, the CDR3 reads TGTGCCAGCAGTGTACTAGCTAGAGAGACCCAGTACTTC. Amino acid sequence: CASSVLARETQYF.

This sequence joins TRBV10-2 and TRBJ2-3; no definite D call. V was shortened by 3 bases and J by 6 bases, with 7 bases between the two germline ends. The CDR3 runs 12 residues. Per the germline V gene, CDR1 is WSHSY and CDR2 is SAAADI. The CDR3 is CASSDKRDTQYF. The CDR3 DNA follows: TGCGCCAGCAGTGACAAGAGGGATACGCAGTATTTT.

This clonotype was detected a few times. The chain couples TRBV4-1 to TRBJ2-1; 8 nucleotides agree with TRBD1. Germline V CDR1 and CDR2: MGHRA, YSYEKL. V gave up 7 bases and J gave up 7 bases; unmatched junction bases: 12. This CDR3 spans 15 amino acids. The CDR3 region is CASKPLGQGGNEQFF. The CDR3 coding sequence is TGCGCCAGCAAGCCCCTAGGACAGGGCGGGAATGAGCAGTTCTTC.

The rearrangement joins TRBV7-9 to TRBJ1-6, with D hard to call. Per germline, CDR1 SEHNR and CDR2 FQNEAQ (reference sequence). V was pared by 3 bases and J by 10 bases, with 19 bases between. The CDR3 is 16 amino acids. The CDR3 spells CASSLGTEKSRSPLHF. CDR3 nucleotides: TGTGCCAGCAGCTTGGGTACGGAAAAAAGTCGCTCACCCCTCCACTTT.

This chain connects TRBV4-1 to TRBJ2-3; 12 positions agree with TRBD2. CDR3 length equals 17 residues. CDR1 MGHRA and CDR2 YSYEKL come from the germline V gene. Trimming took 0 bases from V and 7 from J; bases not matched to a gene: 8. The CDR3 reads CASSQDRLAGVSYTQYF. For the CDR3, the DNA is TGCGCCAGCAGCCAAGATAGACTAGCGGGAGTATCCTATACGCAGTATTTT.

This chain connects TRBV3-1 to TRBJ2-1, with 8 bases matching TRBD2. V dropped 0 bases and J dropped 4; count of bases not matched to a gene: 14. Germline V gives CDR1 LGHDT, CDR2 YNNKEL (reference sequence). There are 19 residues in the CDR3. CDR3 protein: CASSQDSLRAGEAYNEQFF. CDR3 bases: TGTGCCAGCAGCCAAGACTCCTTACGAGCGGGAGAGGCGTACAATGAGCAGTTCTTC.

CDR3 region: CASSQSTRVYNEQFF. As DNA, the CDR3 is TGTGCCAGCAGCCAATCGACTAGAGTCTACAATGAGCAGTTCTTC. The chain combines TRBV3-1 with TRBJ2-1; possible D gene TRBD2, 6 bases. This CDR3 is built from 15 residues. Trimming shortened V by 2 bases and J by 3 bases, and 11 bases separated the two germline ends. Germline V gene sequence: CDR1 LGHDT, CDR2 YNNKEL (reference sequence).

The table lists this clonotype with many counts. CDR3 region: CASSLQRGYEQYF. For the CDR3, the DNA is TGTGCCAGCAGTTTACAGAGGGGCTACGAGCAGTACTTC. The rearrangement joins TRBV12-3 or TRBV12-4 to TRBJ2-7; D possibly uses TRBD1 or TRBD2 (5 bases each). This CDR3 is 13 amino acids long. Trimming removed 2 bases at V and 3 bases at J, with 8 bases between.

Ten or more counts support this clonotype. This rearrangement joins TRBV20-1 to TRBJ2-5, with 12 bases fitting TRBD2. CDR3 size: 16 residues. Trimming removed 2 bases from V and 5 bases from J; junction bases left unmatched: 9. Germline assignment: CDR1 DFQATT and CDR2 SNEGSKA (reference sequence). Here the CDR3 reads CSARSASGRAIETQYF. The CDR3 coding sequence is TGCAGTGCTAGATCGGCTAGCGGGAGGGCCATCGAGACCCAGTACTTC.

The chain links TRBV6-5 to TRBJ1-1, with a weak D call TRBD1 (5 bases). The CDR3 loop spans 14 amino acids. CDR1 MNHEY and CDR2 SVGAGI come from the germline V gene. V shed 2 bases and J shed 1 base, with 8 bases lying between them. The CDR3 region has the DNA TGTGCCAGCAGTTACGTTGGGGGGAACACTGAAGCTTTCTTT. Amino acids: CASSYVGGNTEAFF.

This clonotype appeared a few times. The chain combines TRBV6-5 with TRBJ2-7; a possible D gene is TRBD2 (5 bases). Germline values: CDR1 MNHEY, CDR2 SVGAGI. This CDR3 contains 16 residues. The V and J ends lost 2 bases and 5 bases respectively, with 19 bases between them. The CDR3 DNA is TGTGCCAGCAGTTACATCCCCGGTACTAGTCCTAACGAGCAGTACTTC. Protein sequence: CASSYIPGTSPNEQYF.

This clonotype has ten or more counts. The gene calls are TRBV5-1 and TRBJ2-5; 10 bases match TRBD2. The CDR3 is 16 residues long. Looked up from germline, CDR1 is SGHRS and CDR2 is YFSETQ. J gave up 2 bases and V 0 bases, and 4 bases lay outside the gene matches. CDR3 sequence reads: CASSLGLAGLQETQYF. CDR3 nucleotides: TGCGCCAGCAGCTTGGGACTAGCGGGTTTGCAAGAGACCCAGTACTTC.

This clonotype has more than one count but fewer than ten. This chain connects TRBV20-1 to TRBJ1-4; D is perhaps TRBD1 (5 bases). Germline lookup yields CDR1 DFQATT and CDR2 SNEGSKA (reference sequence). The V gene lost 1 base and the J gene lost 8 bases, with 14 bases spanning the gap. The length of the CDR3 is 14 residues. Here the CDR3 DNA reads TGCAGTGCTAGAGCAGCCGGGGCCAGCGAAAAACTGTTTTTT. This sequence encodes CSARAAGASEKLFF.

This chain joins TRBV5-6 and TRBJ2-1; weak D call: TRBD2 (5 bases). V dropped 5 bases and J dropped 10 bases, with 13 bases sitting between them. Germline V CDR1 and CDR2: SGHDT, YYEEEE. This CDR3 comprises 12 residues. Written as DNA, the CDR3 is TGTGCCAGCAGTCTGTGGGAGTCCGAGCAGTTCTTC. The encoded protein is CASSLWESEQFF.

The J gene is TRBJ2-3, the V gene TRBV29-1; D not certain. Germline V gene data show CDR1 as SQVTM and CDR2 as ANQGSEA. This CDR3 region has 12 residues. Between the trimmed V and J ends, which lost 3 bases and 1 base, there was a span of 5 bases. The CDR3 spells CSVDWGTDTQYF. For the CDR3, the DNA is TGCAGCGTTGACTGGGGCACAGATACGCAGTATTTT.

In its sample, this clonotype was seen a few times. The chain uses TRBV9 and TRBJ2-1; perhaps TRBD2 as D (6 bases). This CDR3 has 15 amino acids. V lost 4 bases and J lost 5, with 16 bases in between. Germline V gives CDR1 SGDLS, CDR2 YYNGEE. This CDR3 reads CASSTTSLIHNEQFF. As DNA, the CDR3 is TGTGCCAGCAGCACAACTAGCTTAATCCACAATGAGCAGTTCTTC.

The chain uses TRBV6-5 and TRBJ2-1; a possible D gene is TRBD1 (6 bases). Trimming removed 6 bases from V and 6 bases from J, with 9 bases in between. The CDR3 spans 12 residues. The germline gives CDR1 MNHEY, CDR2 SVGAGI. The CDR3 DNA follows: TGTGCCAGCAGGGGGGCCTGCAATGAGCAGTTCTTC. It specifies CASRGACNEQFF.